This T cell receptor beta chain was obtained from a study of cytomegalovirus exposure and HLA in healthy donors. The PCR ran on 60 Vbeta and 13 Jbeta primers. Clones were sequenced by immunoSEQ multiplex PCR, and TCRdb holds only the in-frame ones, with some missing. The repertoire includes around 92,000 clones, 60% to 75% of them detected once, and more than 2.5% sits in the top ten. Concerning this clone: What it binds is unknown.

The study's findings and limits: Data from an earlier analysis indicated that most TCR beta V segments were productive either about 87% or about 30% of the time. The investigators catalogued 164 TCR beta chains as cytomegalovirus-associated. Reportedly, TCR beta sequences accurately predicted HLA-A and HLA-B alleles in most subjects.

Looked up from germline, CDR1 is SGHTA and CDR2 is FQGTGA. The CDR3 contains 14 residues. V dropped 7 bases and J dropped 5; count of bases not matched to a gene: 9. The clonotype was recovered from a female donor in good health and CMV-seropositive. Sequencing input: PBMCs. The chain couples TRBV7-3 to TRBJ2-5, with 8 bases matching TRBD2. The CDR3 loop is CASKMVAGSETQYF. The CDR3 coding sequence is TGTGCCAGCAAAATGGTAGCGGGGAGCGAGACCCAGTACTTC.